These 30 T cell receptor beta chains were all obtained from the same sample, sequenced in a study of T cell responses to AZD1222 COVID-19 vaccine. Measured with immunoSEQ multiplex PCR; TCRdb has only the in-frame clones, and not every one. The sample carries 120,000 or so clones, roughly nine tenths recorded once. The sequencing used peripheral blood, collected on day 0 of AZD1222 vaccination. The receptor source for this set is an adult in good health.

V gene TRBV6-5 combines with J gene TRBJ2-2; D is unclear. V shed 2 bases and J shed 2 bases, with 9 bases lying between them. The CDR3 is made up of 15 amino acids. Per the germline V gene, CDR1 is MNHEY and CDR2 is SVGAGI. The CDR3 DNA reads as TGTGCCAGCAGTTACGGTCCTCTTAACACCGGGGAGCTGTTTTTT. Translated, it gives CASSYGPLNTGELFF.

V and J are TRBV5-1 and TRBJ1-2; 11 bases fit TRBD1. This CDR3 contains 17 residues. The V segment lost 0 bases and the J segment 6 bases; nucleotides outside the gene matches: 10. Per germline, CDR1 SGHRS and CDR2 YFSETQ. The CDR3 reads CASSLAPDRGRLDGYTF. In DNA, the CDR3 is TGCGCCAGCAGCTTGGCCCCGGACAGGGGGCGTCTTGATGGCTACACCTTC. Full variable domain (remainder filled in from reference TRBV5-1 and TRBJ1-2): KAGVTQTPRYLIKTRGQQVTLSCSPISGHRSVSWYQQTPGQGLQFLFEYFSETQRNKGNFPGRFSGRQFSNSRSEMNVSTLELGDSALYLCASSLAPDRGRLDGYTFGSGTRLTVV.

The chain has TRBV7-9 and TRBJ1-2; tentatively, D is TRBD1 (5 bases). The ends were cut back, 1 base at V and 7 bases at J, with 13 bases in the middle. Germline V CDR1 and CDR2: SEHNR, FQNEAQ (reference sequence). The CDR3 length is 14 residues. CDR3 DNA sequence: TGTGCCAGCAGCTTAGGTCTAGGGGTGGCTGGCTACACCTTC. Amino acid sequence: CASSLGLGVAGYTF. Together with reference TRBV7-9 and TRBJ1-2, the CDR3 gives the full variable domain: DTGVSQNPRHKITKRGQNVTFRCDPISEHNRLYWYRQTLGQGPEFLTYFQNEAQLEKSRLLSDRFSAERPKGSFSTLEIQRTEQGDSAMYLCASSLGLGVAGYTFGSGTRLTVV.

Only a few counts were recorded for this clone. V is TRBV4-1 and J is TRBJ1-6; D is ambiguous. Trimming stripped 4 bases from V and 10 bases from J, with 8 bases between. The CDR3 has 12 amino acids. Germline values: CDR1 MGHRA, CDR2 YSYEKL. The DNA for the CDR3 is TGCGCCAGCAGCCCAACCGGCTCACCCCTCCACTTT. This codes for CASSPTGSPLHF.

The chain joins TRBV6-5 to TRBJ2-3; a possible D gene is TRBD1 (5 bases). Germline CDR1 reads MNHEY; CDR2 reads SVGAGI. V was shortened by 2 bases and J by 3 bases, with 9 bases between the two germline ends. The CDR3 spans 14 residues. The DNA for the CDR3 is TGTGCCAGCAGTTACGGGCAGGGTACAGATACGCAGTATTTT. This gives the protein CASSYGQGTDTQYF.

This chain connects TRBV6-5 to TRBJ1-6, with D uncertain. The CDR3 extends over 15 amino acids. Looked up from germline, CDR1 is MNHEY and CDR2 is SVGAGI. The V end was cut by 6 bases, the J end by 9 bases, with 18 bases between. The chain's CDR3 is CASSLDRRNGSPLHF. Written as DNA, the CDR3 is TGTGCCAGCAGCCTCGACCGACGAAATGGTTCACCCCTCCACTTT.

The chain employs TRBV10-3 and TRBJ2-7; D is perhaps TRBD1 (6 bases). This CDR3 spans 13 amino acids. Germline V CDR1 and CDR2: ENHRY, SYGVKD. V was shortened by 1 base and J by 8 bases, with 12 bases between the two germline ends. CDR3 DNA: TGTGCCATCAGTGAGTTACAGGGCGGGCAGCAGTACGTC. Translated, it gives CAISELQGGQQYV.

The chain recombines TRBV6-5 with TRBJ2-7; no clear D gene. The CDR3 contains 11 residues. Per germline, CDR1 MNHEY and CDR2 SVGAGI. V dropped 7 bases and J dropped 4 bases, with 8 bases sitting between them. CDR3 sequence reads: CASKRQYEQYF. The CDR3 region has the DNA TGTGCCAGCAAGAGGCAGTACGAGCAGTACTTC.

The chain employs TRBV27 and TRBJ2-7, with D possibly TRBD1 on 7 matching bases. The germline V gene has CDR1 MNHEY and CDR2 SMNVEV (reference sequence). Trimming pared 1 base from V and 0 bases from J, leaving 13 bases between. The CDR3 loop spans 16 amino acids. CDR3 protein: CASSLYRQGGSYEQYF. In nucleotides, the CDR3 is TGTGCCAGCAGTTTATATCGCCAGGGGGGCTCCTACGAGCAGTACTTC.

V usage is TRBV5-1 and J usage is TRBJ1-1; TRBD1 is a possible D gene (5 bases). The CDR3 sequence is 14 residues long. CDR1 is SGHRS, CDR2 YFSETQ, per germline. V lost 1 base, J lost 6 bases, and 13 bases lay in between. This CDR3 is CASSLPGDRPEAFF. The CDR3 nucleotides read TGCGCCAGCAGCTTGCCGGGGGATCGGCCTGAAGCTTTCTTT.

The CDR3 DNA reads TGCGCCAGCAGCTACGGACAGGGGGTTGGCAATGAGCAGTTCTTC. Protein sequence: CASSYGQGVGNEQFF. The gene calls are TRBV5-1 and TRBJ2-1; 10 nucleotides align to TRBD1. The CDR3 is 15 amino acids. Trimming took 3 bases from V and 6 from J; bases not matched to a gene: 6. CDR1 is SGHRS, CDR2 YFSETQ, per germline.

V and J are TRBV6-5 and TRBJ1-5; D gene ambiguous. Germline CDR1 reads MNHEY; CDR2 reads SVGAGI. Trimming cost V 6 bases and J 4 bases, with 10 bases left between them. The CDR3 spans 13 residues. In DNA, the CDR3 is TGTGCCAGCAGCCAACTTGGGAATCAGCCCCAGCATTTT. It specifies CASSQLGNQPQHF.

CDR3 bases: TGCGCCAGCAGCCACCGGGCCTACAATGAGCAGTTCTTC. Translating gives CASSHRAYNEQFF. V is TRBV4-1 and J is TRBJ2-1, with no clear D. CDR1 is MGHRA and CDR2 is YSYEKL in the germline V gene. The CDR3 is made up of 13 amino acids. V dropped 3 bases and J dropped 2 bases, with 5 bases sitting between them.

The table lists this clone with a count of one. The V and J genes are TRBV11-3 and TRBJ2-1; D gene uncertain. From germline, CDR1 is SGHNT and CDR2 YENEEA. The V gene lost 9 bases and the J gene lost 7 bases, with 13 bases spanning the gap. The CDR3 runs 12 residues. The CDR3, as DNA: TGTGCCAGTCACCGTAAGATTAATGAGCAGTTCTTC. Protein product: CASHRKINEQFF.

The V gene is TRBV5-4, the J gene TRBJ1-6; no firm D call. CDR1 and CDR2 from the germline V gene are SGHNT and YYREEE (reference sequence). The CDR3 has 13 residues. The V end lost 2 bases, the J end lost 6 bases, and 6 bases lay between the germline ends. CDR3 in amino acids: CASSFRSNSPLHF. DNA for the CDR3: TGTGCCAGCAGCTTCCGTTCTAATTCACCCCTCCACTTT. Using reference TRBV5-4 and TRBJ1-6 for the parts outside the CDR3, the full variable domain is ETGVTQSPTHLIKTRGQQVTLRCSSQSGHNTVSWYQQALGQGPQFIFQYYREEENGRGNFPPRFSGLQFPNYSSELNVNALELDDSALYLCASSFRSNSPLHFGNGTRLTVT.

This rearrangement joins TRBV4-1 to TRBJ1-3; possible D gene TRBD1, 6 bases. Trimming cost V 1 base and J 0 bases, with 16 bases left between them. This CDR3 has 18 amino acids. Looked up from germline, CDR1 is MGHRA and CDR2 is YSYEKL. The CDR3 region has the DNA TGCGCCAGCAGCCAAGGGGGGCACGGATCGAGCTCTGGAAACACCATATATTTT. It specifies CASSQGGHGSSSGNTIYF.

The CDR3, as DNA: TGTGCCTGGAGTAGGGGGGGGAACAATCAGCCCCAGCATTTT. It is translated as CAWSRGGNNQPQHF. The chain recombines TRBV30 with TRBJ1-5; tentative D call: TRBD1 (6 bases). This CDR3 spans 14 amino acids. The germline V gene has CDR1 GTSNPN and CDR2 SVGIG (reference sequence). V was clipped by 2 bases and J by 3 bases, with 11 bases between them.

This clone appeared a single time. The genes are TRBV25-1 and TRBJ1-3; D remains ambiguous. Germline lookup yields CDR1 MGHDK and CDR2 SYGVNS. This CDR3 region has 15 residues. V shed 4 bases and J shed 0 bases, with 10 bases lying between them. The CDR3 spells CASSVLGSSGNTIYF. Here the CDR3 DNA reads TGTGCCAGCAGTGTTCTCGGGAGCTCTGGAAACACCATATATTTT.

This clone occurred a few times. The chain is built from TRBV27 and TRBJ1-1; D not resolved. Germline CDR1 reads MNHEY; CDR2 reads SMNVEV (reference sequence). This CDR3 is built from 13 residues. V was clipped by 8 bases and J by 0 bases, with 10 bases between them. CDR3 sequence reads: CASAGSMNTEAFF. CDR3 DNA sequence: TGTGCCAGCGCGGGCAGCATGAACACTGAAGCTTTCTTT.

The chain joins TRBV21-1 to TRBJ2-7; the table's D call, TRBD1, was not checked against the DNA. TRBV21-1 is listed as a pseudogene. The CDR3 length is 14 residues. The DNA of the CDR3 is TGTGCCAGCCGCACGGGACAATCGAGAGAGGAGCAGTACGTC. This translates into CASRTGQSREEQYV.

The CDR3 DNA reads as TGTGCCAGCAGTTACTCAGGTTGGGGCCCTGAAGCTTTCTTT. Amino acid sequence: CASSYSGWGPEAFF. The chain joins TRBV6-5 to TRBJ1-1, with TRBD1 as a possible D gene (5 bases). The germline V gene encodes CDR1 MNHEY and CDR2 SVGAGI. This CDR3 spans 14 amino acids. Trimming shortened V by 0 bases and J by 6 bases, and 11 bases separated the two germline ends.

This clone was recorded only once. The V gene is TRBV11-1, the J gene TRBJ2-1; 8 bases align to TRBD1. The germline V gene has CDR1 SGHAT and CDR2 FQDESV (reference sequence). CDR3 length: 15 residues. The J segment lost 1 base and the V segment lost 3 bases, leaving 2 bases of the junction unmatched. The CDR3 region is CASSFGQGSYNEQFF. The CDR3 bases are TGTGCCAGCAGCTTTGGACAGGGATCCTACAATGAGCAGTTCTTC.

This CDR3 reads CASRDGQSKNIQYF. The CDR3 nucleotides read TGTGCCAGCAGGGACGGACAGTCTAAAAACATTCAGTACTTC. The V and J genes are TRBV2 and TRBJ2-4; TRBD1 might be the D (6 bases). V was clipped by 6 bases and J by 4 bases, with 13 bases between them. The CDR3 is 14 residues long. Germline V CDR1 and CDR2: SNHLY, FYNNEI.

V usage is TRBV29-1 and J usage is TRBJ1-5, with D possibly being TRBD1 (5 bases). V lost 4 bases to trimming and J lost 0 bases, with 7 bases between them. The CDR3 spans 13 residues. Looked up from germline, CDR1 is SQVTM and CDR2 is ANQGSEA. CDR3 DNA sequence: TGCAGCGTTGCAGGGTATAGCAATCAGCCCCAGCATTTT. This encodes CSVAGYSNQPQHF. The whole variable domain, remainder taken from reference TRBV29-1 and TRBJ1-5, is SAVISQKPSRDICQRGTSLTIQCQVDSQVTMMFWYRQQPGQSLTLIATANQGSEATYESGFVIDKFPISRPNLTFSTLTVSNMSPEDSSIYLCSVAGYSNQPQHFGDGTRLSIL.

The V call is TRBV19, the J call TRBJ1-1; no firm D call. V lost 4 bases and J 0 bases, leaving 6 bases between the germline ends. The CDR3 has 13 amino acids. CDR1 is LNHDA, CDR2 SQIVND, per germline (reference sequence). The CDR3 DNA reads TGTGCCAGTAGTAGGAACATGAACACTGAAGCTTTCTTT. Its translation: CASSRNMNTEAFF.

CDR3 coding DNA: TGTGCCAGCAGCAACAGGGAAAGCTCCTATAATTCACCCCTCCACTTT. It specifies CASSNRESSYNSPLHF. The V call is TRBV9, the J call TRBJ1-6; perhaps TRBD1 as D (6 bases). The length of the CDR3 is 16 residues. CDR1 is SGDLS, CDR2 YYNGEE, per germline. V was cut by 4 bases and J by 0 bases, with 11 bases left in between. The variable domain in full, completed from reference TRBV9 and TRBJ1-6, reads DSGVTQTPKHLITATGQRVTLRCSPRSGDLSVYWYQQSLDQGLQFLIQYYNGEERAKGNILERFSAQQFPDLHSELNLSSLELGDSALYFCASSNRESSYNSPLHFGNGTRLTVT.

V is TRBV3-1 (or the pseudogene TRBV3-2) and J is TRBJ1-1; 9 bases agree with TRBD1. The CDR3 has 16 residues. Per germline, CDR1 LGHDT and CDR2 YNNKEL (reference sequence). V lost 1 base to trimming and J lost 10 bases; unmatched junction nucleotides: 13. CDR3 in amino acids: CASSQAFAGTGNRAFF. The CDR3 nucleotides are TGTGCCAGCAGCCAAGCTTTCGCCGGGACAGGGAATAGAGCTTTCTTT.

This rearrangement joins TRBV19 to TRBJ1-1; no reliable D call. CDR1 and CDR2 (germline): LNHDA, SQIVND (reference sequence). V lost 4 bases, J lost 4 bases, and 10 bases lay in between. The CDR3 runs 13 residues. CDR3 DNA sequence: TGTGCCAGTAGTAAAGTGGGTGGCACTGAAGCTTTCTTT. Its protein is CASSKVGGTEAFF.

The V gene is TRBV19, the J gene TRBJ2-2; perhaps TRBD2 as D (6 bases). This CDR3 spans 16 amino acids. The V end was cut by 6 bases, the J end by 0 bases, with 14 bases between. Germline V CDR1 and CDR2: LNHDA, SQIVND (reference sequence). The CDR3 bases are TGTGCCAGTAGCAGTCGCGGGAACGCGAACACCGGGGAGCTGTTTTTT. Protein product: CASSSRGNANTGELFF.

The J gene is TRBJ2-1, the V gene TRBV28; 11 positions match TRBD2. J lost 10 bases, V lost 2 bases, and 1 base had no gene match. CDR1 MDHEN and CDR2 SYDVKM come from the germline V gene. The CDR3 runs to 13 residues. For the CDR3, the DNA is TGTGCCAGCAGTTTAAGACTAGCGGGGGAGCAGTTCTTC. As protein: CASSLRLAGEQFF.